A selection of T cell receptor beta chains follows, all from one sample in a study of blood T cell repertoires in COVID-19. Sequencing was performed with immunoSEQ multiplex PCR; in TCRdb, only in-frame clones are kept and a portion is missing. The table shows approximately 140,000 clones, with 80% to 90% occurring only once. The sequencing sample was made of peripheral blood. All receptors derive from a man in his sixties with active or convalescent COVID-19. CDR3s include the opening cysteine and the closing phenylalanine or tryptophan. The order of the fields is D gene, V gene, J gene, clone size, CDR3 protein, CDR3 DNA. A D gene is named only where the DNA matches it firmly. Clone size is not always given. Where it is, it says once, few, many or a class for expanded clones.

TRBD1	TRBV7-2	TRBJ2-7	NA	CASSSMTGTGTYEQYF	TGTGCCAGCAGCTCAATGACCGGGACAGGAACCTACGAGCAGTACTTC
TRBD2	TRBV19	TRBJ2-3	NA	CASSIAAGGTDTQYF	TGTGCCAGTAGTATAGCGGCGGGAGGGACAGATACGCAGTATTTT
NA	TRBV7-8	TRBJ2-7	NA	CASSRGLLSYEQYF	TGTGCCAGCAGCCGAGGACTGCTCTCCTACGAGCAGTACTTC
TRBD1	TRBV7-3	TRBJ2-2	NA	CASSEAGGNTGELFF	TGTGCCAGCAGTGAAGCAGGGGGTAACACCGGGGAGCTGTTTTTT
TRBD1	TRBV5-6	TRBJ2-2	NA	CASSLAGDRVNTGELFF	TGTGCCAGCAGCTTGGCCGGGGACAGGGTTAACACCGGGGAGCTGTTTTTT
TRBD1	TRBV27	TRBJ2-7	NA	CASGSRDRSSYEQYF	TGTGCCAGCGGGTCTCGGGACAGGAGCTCCTACGAGCAGTACTTC
TRBD2	TRBV7-2	TRBJ2-4	few	CASSLDFRLAGQSSIQYF	TGTGCCAGCAGCTTAGATTTCCGGCTAGCGGGCCAGTCGTCCATTCAGTACTTC
NA	TRBV28	TRBJ2-4	NA	CASSGLFAKNIQYF	TGTGCCAGCTCCGGGTTGTTCGCCAAAAACATTCAGTACTTC
NA	TRBV6-5	TRBJ1-1	NA	CASYRLNTEAFF	TGTGCCAGTTACAGGCTTAACACTGAAGCTTTCTTT
TRBD2	TRBV27	TRBJ2-7	NA	CASRPPRGRATYEQYF	TGTGCCAGCAGACCGCCCCGCGGGAGGGCGACGTACGAGCAGTACTTC
NA	TRBV24-1	TRBJ1-1	NA	CATTSNGDTEAFF	TGTGCCACCACTTCAAATGGAGATACTGAAGCTTTCTTT
TRBD1	TRBV28	TRBJ1-5	NA	CASSLSGTGPNQPQHF	TGTGCCAGCAGTTTAAGTGGGACAGGACCCAATCAGCCCCAGCATTTT
TRBD2	TRBV28	TRBJ2-3	NA	CAIAKGLAGGADTQYF	TGTGCTATAGCGAAGGGACTAGCGGGAGGTGCAGATACGCAGTATTTT
TRBD1	TRBV7-7	TRBJ2-1	NA	CASSLAGRGSYNEQFF	TGTGCTAGCAGCTTAGCAGGCAGGGGGTCCTACAATGAGCAGTTCTTC
NA	TRBV7-2	TRBJ1-2	NA	CASSSSRGPEGYTF	TGTGCCAGCAGCTCTTCCCGAGGCCCGGAGGGCTACACCTTC
NA	TRBV7-2	TRBJ1-3	NA	CASSLTTGSGNTIYF	TGTGCCAGCAGCTTAACGACAGGCTCTGGAAACACCATATATTTT
NA	TRBV5-1	TRBJ2-2	NA	CASSRWGDPGTGELFF	TGCGCCAGCAGCCGATGGGGTGACCCAGGGACCGGGGAGCTGTTTTTT
TRBD2	TRBV19	TRBJ2-6	NA	CASSPGGGTVSSGANVLTF	TGTGCCAGTAGCCCCGGCGGGGGGACGGTAAGCTCTGGGGCCAACGTCCTGACTTTC
NA	TRBV27	TRBJ1-6	once	CASSSRDTYLNNSPLHF	TGTGCCAGCAGTTCCCGGGACACTTACCTCAATAATTCACCCCTCCACTTT
NA	TRBV29-1	TRBJ2-5	NA	CSAEQGTETQYF	TGCAGCGCGGAACAGGGAACCGAGACCCAGTACTTC
NA	TRBV10-3	TRBJ2-7	NA	CAISEAGPGESYEQYF	TGTGCCATCAGTGAAGCCGGACCCGGGGAGTCCTACGAGCAGTACTTC
TRBD2	TRBV5-1	TRBJ2-1	NA	CASSLASTSGEQFF	TGCGCCAGCAGCTTGGCCTCCACTAGCGGGGAGCAGTTCTTC
NA	TRBV11-2	TRBJ1-1	NA	CASSLGQGLLDTEAFF	TGTGCCAGCAGCTTAGGCCAGGGCCTGTTGGACACTGAAGCTTTCTTT
NA	TRBV5-6	TRBJ1-1	NA	CASSLDGTEAFF	TGTGCCAGCAGCTTGGACGGTACTGAAGCTTTCTTT
TRBD2	TRBV4-2	TRBJ2-7	NA	CASSQGASGRTLSYEQYF	TGTGCCAGCAGCCAAGGTGCTAGCGGGAGGACCCTCTCCTACGAGCAGTACTTC
NA	TRBV19	TRBJ1-2	NA	CASSIDQYYNYGYTF	TGTGCCAGTAGTATAGACCAGTACTATAACTATGGCTACACCTTC
TRBD2	TRBV7-9	TRBJ2-3	NA	CASSGGLAGVTDTQYF	TGTGCCAGCAGCGGGGGACTAGCGGGAGTCACAGATACGCAGTATTTT
TRBD2	TRBV7-2	TRBJ2-5	NA	CASSLGGRAAYQETQYF	TGTGCCAGCAGCTTAGGTGGGAGGGCAGCTTACCAAGAGACCCAGTACTTC
NA	TRBV2	TRBJ1-2	few	CASIILPQGGGYTF	TGTGCCAGCATTATCCTTCCCCAGGGAGGTGGCTACACCTTC
NA	TRBV29-1	TRBJ2-7	once	CSVETDSPYEQYF	TGCAGCGTTGAAACGGACTCCCCCTACGAGCAGTACTTC
TRBD1	TRBV6-2/TRBV6-3	TRBJ2-5	NA	CASSSARQGQETQYF	TGTGCCAGCAGTTCCGCTCGACAGGGTCAAGAGACCCAGTACTTC
TRBD1	TRBV19	TRBJ2-7	NA	CASSVKGQGDYEQYF	TGTGCCAGTAGCGTTAAGGGGCAGGGGGACTACGAGCAGTACTTC
NA	TRBV4-1	TRBJ2-1	NA	CASSQEGAPNEQFF	TGCGCCAGCAGCCAAGAGGGCGCACCCAATGAGCAGTTCTTC
NA	TRBV3-1/TRBV3-2	TRBJ2-7	few	CASSLGEIAVYEQYF	TGTGCCAGCAGCCTAGGAGAAATAGCGGTCTACGAGCAGTACTTC
NA	TRBV6-5	TRBJ2-7	NA	CASSYKDSSSYEQYF	TGTGCCAGCAGTTACAAAGACAGCAGCTCCTACGAGCAGTACTTC
TRBD1	TRBV6-5	TRBJ1-1	NA	CASTTGTGSLFAFF	TGTGCCAGCACTACCGGGACAGGTTCGCTCTTTGCTTTCTTT
NA	TRBV19	TRBJ2-5	NA	CASSKGYAGQETQYF	TGTGCCAGTAGTAAGGGGTACGCGGGACAAGAGACCCAGTACTTC
NA	TRBV27	TRBJ2-2	NA	CASSLSLDTQHRELFF	TGTGCCAGCAGTTTATCTCTGGACACCCAACACCGGGAGCTGTTTTTT
TRBD2	TRBV3-1/TRBV3-2	TRBJ2-1	NA	CASSPRPGLSNEQFF	TGTGCCAGCAGCCCCAGACCGGGACTATCCAATGAGCAGTTCTTC
TRBD2	TRBV27	TRBJ2-2	few	CASSFRPSGNTGELFF	TGTGCCAGCAGTTTTCGACCTAGCGGGAACACCGGGGAGCTGTTTTTT
NA	TRBV7-9	TRBJ1-5	once	CASSNGHLNQPQHF	TGTGCCAGCAGCAATGGACACCTCAATCAGCCCCAGCATTTT
NA	TRBV6-6	TRBJ1-1	NA	CASKVNGRHNTEAFF	TGTGCCAGCAAAGTGAATGGTAGACACAACACTGAAGCTTTCTTT
NA	TRBV7-9	TRBJ2-3	NA	CASSLGVGEGDTQYF	TGTGCCAGCAGCTTAGGGGTGGGAGAAGGTGATACGCAGTATTTT
TRBD1	TRBV11-2	TRBJ2-5	NA	CASSLWTGAQETQYF	TGTGCCAGCAGCTTATGGACAGGGGCCCAAGAGACCCAGTACTTC
NA	TRBV5-4	TRBJ1-3	NA	CASSPDTSGNTIYF	TGTGCCAGCAGTCCGGACACCTCTGGAAACACCATATATTTT
NA	TRBV11-2	TRBJ2-1	NA	CASSLVPLGANEQFF	TGTGCCAGCAGCTTAGTCCCGCTAGGGGCCAATGAGCAGTTCTTC
NA	TRBV5-1	TRBJ1-5	NA	CASSAKGGVGQPQHF	TGCGCCAGCTCAGCGAAAGGCGGGGTGGGGCAGCCCCAGCATTTT
TRBD1	TRBV10-3	TRBJ1-2	NA	CAIRTGTGNPSYGYTF	TGTGCCATCAGGACCGGGACAGGAAATCCTTCCTATGGCTACACCTTC
NA	TRBV19	TRBJ2-7	once	CASTSLRGGRYEQYF	TGTGCCAGTACCTCTCTTAGGGGCGGTCGATACGAGCAGTACTTC
TRBD1	TRBV29-1	TRBJ1-2	NA	CSVEGDRVHGYTF	TGCAGCGTTGAAGGAGACAGGGTCCATGGCTACACCTTC
TRBD1	TRBV6-1	TRBJ2-7	NA	CASSPSGTGNHEQYF	TGTGCCAGCAGTCCCTCCGGGACAGGGAACCACGAGCAGTACTTC
TRBD1	TRBV13	TRBJ1-2	NA	CASSYRDRVGGYTF	TGTGCCAGCTCTTACCGGGACAGGGTGGGCGGCTACACCTTC
NA	TRBV7-9	TRBJ2-5	NA	CASSLTGTPQETQYF	TGTGCCAGCAGCTTAACGGGGACACCTCAAGAGACCCAGTACTTC
TRBD2	TRBV19	TRBJ2-7	NA	CASSIVVAGGYEQYF	TGTGCCAGTAGTATAGTGGTAGCGGGAGGCTACGAGCAGTACTTC
NA	TRBV27	TRBJ1-1	once	CASSPPGESRNTEAFF	TGTGCCAGCAGTCCCCCCGGGGAGAGTCGGAACACTGAAGCTTTCTTT
TRBD1	TRBV5-1	TRBJ2-3	NA	CASSFQGAMTSSGTDTQYF	TGCGCCAGCAGCTTCCAGGGGGCCATGACTAGTAGTGGCACAGATACGCAGTATTTT
NA	TRBV6-5	TRBJ2-7	few	CASSTRESGEQYF	TGTGCCAGCAGTACCCGGGAGAGCGGCGAGCAGTACTTC
NA	TRBV28	TRBJ2-2	NA	CASSRPDSTGELFF	TGTGCCAGCTCCCGGCCGGACAGTACCGGGGAGCTGTTTTTT
NA	TRBV6-6	TRBJ1-2	NA	CASSFSRSGGNYGYTF	TGTGCCAGCAGTTTCTCCCGCTCGGGAGGCAACTATGGCTACACCTTC